What follows is one T cell receptor beta chain and its context. Its antigen is not identified. TCRdb processed the RT-PCR reads anew with MiXCR; each CDR3 protein has one entry. Among about 520,000 distinct CDR3 sequences listed, less than 30% were seen once. The V end was cut by 1 base, the J end by 8 bases, with 11 bases between. The CDR3 length is 13 residues. The germline gives CDR1 SEHNR, CDR2 FQNEAQ (reference sequence). The source of the sample is a study of response to subunit inactivated influenza vaccine. Broader study findings: Only a handful of new T cells, the authors suggested, are recruited with each seasonal influenza vaccination.

The sequencing used CD4+ T cells sorted from PBMCs, collected approximately 5 days after vaccination. This sequence originates from a man aged 50-60 years who received an inactivated influenza vaccine. The gene calls are TRBV7-9 and TRBJ1-1; D gene uncertain. DNA for the CDR3: TGTGCCAGCAGCTTAGGATCGGGCAGGGAAGCTTTCTTT. Amino acids: CASSLGSGREAFF.